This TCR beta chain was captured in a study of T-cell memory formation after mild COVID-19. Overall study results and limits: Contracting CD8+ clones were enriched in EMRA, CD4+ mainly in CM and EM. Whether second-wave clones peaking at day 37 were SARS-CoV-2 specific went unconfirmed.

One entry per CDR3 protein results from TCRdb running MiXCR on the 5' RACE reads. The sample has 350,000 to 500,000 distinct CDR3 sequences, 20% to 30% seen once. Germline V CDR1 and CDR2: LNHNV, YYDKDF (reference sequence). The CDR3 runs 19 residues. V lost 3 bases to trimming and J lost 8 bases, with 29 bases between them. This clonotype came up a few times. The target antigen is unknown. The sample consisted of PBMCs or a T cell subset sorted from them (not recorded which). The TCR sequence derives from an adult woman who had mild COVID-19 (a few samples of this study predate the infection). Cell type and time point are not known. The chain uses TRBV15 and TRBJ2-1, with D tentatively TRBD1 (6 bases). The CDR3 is CATSSLQGAAILGFDEQFF. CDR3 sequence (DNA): TGTGCCACCAGCAGTCTACAGGGCGCAGCAATTCTGGGCTTCGATGAGCAGTTCTTC.